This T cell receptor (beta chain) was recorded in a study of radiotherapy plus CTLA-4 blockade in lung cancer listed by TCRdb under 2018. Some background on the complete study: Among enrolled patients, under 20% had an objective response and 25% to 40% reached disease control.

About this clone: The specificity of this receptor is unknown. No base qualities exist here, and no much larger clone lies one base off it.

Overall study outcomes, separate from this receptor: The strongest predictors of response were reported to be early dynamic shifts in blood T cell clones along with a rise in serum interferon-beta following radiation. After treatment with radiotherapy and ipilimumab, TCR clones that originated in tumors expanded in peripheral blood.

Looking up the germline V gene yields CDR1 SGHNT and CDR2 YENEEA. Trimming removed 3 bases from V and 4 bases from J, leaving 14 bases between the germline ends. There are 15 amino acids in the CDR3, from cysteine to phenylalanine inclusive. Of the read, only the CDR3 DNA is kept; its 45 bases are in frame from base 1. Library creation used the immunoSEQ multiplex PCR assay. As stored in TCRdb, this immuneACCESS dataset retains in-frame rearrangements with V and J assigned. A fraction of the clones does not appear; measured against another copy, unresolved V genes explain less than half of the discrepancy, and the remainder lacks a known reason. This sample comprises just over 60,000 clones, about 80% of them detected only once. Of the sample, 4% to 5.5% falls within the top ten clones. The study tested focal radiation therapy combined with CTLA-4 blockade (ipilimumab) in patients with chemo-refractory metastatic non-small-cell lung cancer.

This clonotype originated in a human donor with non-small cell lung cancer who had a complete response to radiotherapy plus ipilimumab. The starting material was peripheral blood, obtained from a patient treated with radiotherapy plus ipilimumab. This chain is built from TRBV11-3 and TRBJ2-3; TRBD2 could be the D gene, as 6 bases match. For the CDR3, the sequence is CASSFGGAAADTQYF. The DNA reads TGTGCCAGCAGCTTCGGGGGAGCAGCGGCAGATACGCAGTATTTT.